The clone carrying this T cell receptor beta chain showed up just a few times. What it binds is unknown. These data originate in a study of beta chain features in type 1 diabetes. About the study: Patient and healthy donor groups were alike in age, gender and cell yields. Sorted cells, around 100 million in number, were examined across all samples. Findings and caveats of the study: Shortening of TCRB CDR3s, moderate but significant, appeared in all four CD4+ subsets of Type 1 diabetes patients.

The CDR3 is 15 amino acids. Trimming shortened V by 0 bases and J by 2 bases, and 9 bases separated the two germline ends. Germline V lookup: CDR1 LGHNA, CDR2 YSLEER. What was sequenced were expressed TCRB transcripts, since all of the isolated RNA had been reverse transcribed. The protocol was immunoSEQ multiplex PCR, while the TCRdb copy is restricted to in-frame clones and leaves out a portion. The table shows about 340,000 clones, with roughly 14% occurring only once. This receptor was identified in a woman in her late teens or twenties with type 1 diabetes. Sequencing was carried out using naive CD4+ T cells from blood. The V and J genes are TRBV4-3 and TRBJ2-3; no clear D. Here the CDR3 DNA reads TGCGCCAGCAGCCAAGATATTGCGATCACAGATACGCAGTATTTT. Its translation: CASSQDIAITDTQYF.